These 29 T cell receptor beta chains were sequenced from one sample in a study of cytomegalovirus exposure and HLA in healthy donors (dated by TCRdb to 2016 to 2017). Libraries were built with the immunoSEQ multiplex PCR assay. For the multiplex PCR, a mixture combining 60 forward primers for TCR Vbeta segments and 13 reverse primers for TCR Jbeta segments was used. The table was pulled from immuneACCESS by TCRdb, which kept in-frame rearrangements only. Such tables lose some clones; where checked, under half of the loss comes from unresolved V genes, and the rest has no known cause. Recorded for this sample are roughly 100,000 clones; approximately 76% of them occurred a single time. 2% to 2.5% of the sample belongs to the ten largest clones. Sequenced sample: PBMCs. Receptors originate from a middle-aged man in good health and CMV-seronegative.

This rearrangement joins TRBV2 to TRBJ2-3; possible D gene TRBD1, 5 bases. V dropped 7 bases and J dropped 1 base, with 15 bases sitting between them. CDR3 length equals 15 residues. Per the germline V gene, CDR1 is SNHLY and CDR2 is FYNNEI. The CDR3 coding sequence is TGTGCCAGCACCTACAAGGGGTTTCGCACAGATACGCAGTATTTT. It translates to CASTYKGFRTDTQYF.

V is TRBV28 and J is TRBJ2-1; 8 bases agree with TRBD2. CDR1 MDHEN and CDR2 SYDVKM come from the germline V gene. V lost 6 bases to trimming and J lost 7 bases; unmatched junction nucleotides: 5. The CDR3 extends over 13 amino acids. In DNA form, the CDR3 reads TGTGCCAGCAGCCCCGGGGGGGCAAATGAGCAGTTCTTC. It is translated as CASSPGGANEQFF.

This clone occurred a few times. The rearrangement links TRBV6-5 to TRBJ2-1, with D possibly matching TRBD1 (5 bases). CDR1 and CDR2 (germline): MNHEY, SVGAGI. The length of the CDR3 is 15 residues. Between the trimmed V and J ends, which lost 5 bases and 4 bases, there was a span of 15 bases. CDR3 coding DNA: TGTGCCAGCAGTAAACACAGGAGTACTTACAATGAGCAGTTCTTC. This gives the protein CASSKHRSTYNEQFF.

This chain connects TRBV18 to TRBJ2-2; TRBD2 matches 8 bases. With 3 bases clipped from V and 4 bases from J, the junction kept 22 bases outside the gene matches. The CDR3 is 21 amino acids. Germline lookup yields CDR1 KGHSH and CDR2 LQKENI. CDR3 residues: CASSPSVGLDYFSLGTGELFF. CDR3 bases: TGTGCCAGCTCACCCAGCGTGGGACTAGATTATTTCAGTTTGGGCACCGGGGAGCTGTTTTTT.

Concerning this clone: Germline and junction disagree at one end, which may indicate a read error. The rearrangement joins TRBV7-9 to TRBJ2-3; no definite D call. Germline V gene lookup returns CDR1 SEHNR and CDR2 FQNEAQ (reference sequence). CDR3 size: 12 residues. The chain's CDR3 is CSSSLSTDTQYF. DNA for the CDR3: TGTTCCAGCAGCCTAAGCACAGATACGCAGTATTTT.

The chain is built from TRBV30 and TRBJ1-2, with D tentatively TRBD1 (5 bases). V dropped 2 bases and J dropped 4 bases, with 14 bases sitting between them. Germline assignment: CDR1 GTSNPN and CDR2 SVGIG (reference sequence). The CDR3 loop spans 14 amino acids. DNA of the CDR3: TGTGCCTGGAGTCCCCAGGGTATCAGCTATGGCTACACCTTC. Translated, it gives CAWSPQGISYGYTF. The whole variable domain, remainder taken from reference TRBV30 and TRBJ1-2, is SQTIHQWPATLVQPVGSPLSLECTVEGTSNPNLYWYRQAAGRGLQLLFYSVGIGQISSEVPQNLSASRPQDRQFILSSKKLLLSDSGFYLCAWSPQGISYGYTFGSGTRLTVV.

This chain uses TRBV4-3 with TRBJ2-7, with D perhaps TRBD2 (6 bases). This CDR3 spans 17 amino acids. Germline V gives CDR1 LGHNA, CDR2 YSLEER. Trimming left V 0 bases short and J 0 bases short, with 15 bases between. The CDR3 loop reads CASSQDRSRGTSYEQYF. The CDR3 DNA sequence: TGCGCCAGCAGCCAAGATCGGTCTCGCGGGACCTCCTACGAGCAGTACTTC.

The chain employs TRBV4-3 and TRBJ1-4; D possibly corresponds to TRBD1 (5 bases). Between the trimmed V and J ends, which lost 1 base and 4 bases, there was a span of 13 bases. Germline V CDR1 and CDR2: LGHNA, YSLEER. The CDR3 covers 16 residues. CDR3 sequence (DNA): TGCGCCAGCAGCCAAGGTCAGGGTCTAGGTAATGAAAAACTGTTTTTT. As protein: CASSQGQGLGNEKLFF.

J is TRBJ2-3 and V is TRBV4-1; 8 nucleotides match TRBD2. Germline loops: CDR1 MGHRA, CDR2 YSYEKL. The CDR3 contains 20 residues. Trimming took 0 bases from V and 3 from J; bases not matched to a gene: 17. The CDR3, as DNA: TGCGCCAGCAGCCAAGAATTTTCCCCTCCGGGGGGGCTCGGAACAGATACGCAGTATTTT. Translated: CASSQEFSPPGGLGTDTQYF.

This chain joins TRBV7-8 and TRBJ1-5; 7 bases align to TRBD1. Germline V gene data show CDR1 as SGHVS and CDR2 as FQNEAQ. The J segment lost 7 bases and the V segment lost 5 bases, leaving 8 bases of the junction unmatched. The CDR3 runs 14 residues. CDR3 in DNA: TGTGCCAGCAGCCGTGACAGGGCGGGCCAGCCCCAGCATTTT. Residues: CASSRDRAGQPQHF. Combining the CDR3 with reference TRBV7-8 and TRBJ1-5 gives the whole variable domain GAGVSQSPRYKVAKRGQDVALRCDPISGHVSLFWYQQALGQGPEFLTYFQNEAQLDKSGLPSDRFFAERPEGSVSTLKIQRTQQEDSAVYLCASSRDRAGQPQHFGDGTRLSIL.

Only one count was recorded for this clone. The V call is TRBV7-9, the J call TRBJ1-2, with unresolved D. This CDR3 comprises 12 residues. With 3 bases removed from V and 5 bases from J, the gap between germline ends came to 7 bases. Germline-derived CDR1 and CDR2 are SEHNR and FQNEAQ (reference sequence). CDR3 nucleotides: TGTGCCAGCAGCTTCACAGATTATGGCTACACCTTC. Its translation: CASSFTDYGYTF.

The chain recombines TRBV19 with TRBJ1-2; D remains ambiguous. Deletions cut 5 bases from V and 8 bases from J, with 12 bases between. This CDR3 region has 12 residues. From germline, CDR1 is LNHDA and CDR2 SQIVND (reference sequence). For the CDR3, the DNA is TGTGCCAGTAGTCTTACCGCCGGGGGCTACACCTTC. Encoded protein: CASSLTAGGYTF.

In DNA, the CDR3 is TGTGCCAGCAGTGGGGCTGAAAAACTGTTTTTT. Translated, it gives CASSGAEKLFF. The rearrangement uses TRBV2 and TRBJ1-4, with no clear D. In germline, CDR1 is SNHLY, CDR2 FYNNEI. V was trimmed by 4 bases and J by 7 bases, leaving 4 bases between them. The CDR3 has 11 residues. The full variable domain, in which reference TRBV2 and TRBJ1-4 provide the parts outside the CDR3, is EPEVTQTPSHQVTQMGQEVILRCVPISNHLYFYWYRQILGQKVEFLVSFYNNEISEKSEIFDDQFSVERPDGSNFTLKIRSTKLEDSAMYFCASSGAEKLFFGSGTQLSVL.

The chain recombines TRBV28 with TRBJ1-1; tentatively, D is TRBD1 (6 bases). V was cut by 4 bases and J by 0 bases, with 18 bases left in between. This CDR3 comprises 17 residues. Germline V gives CDR1 MDHEN, CDR2 SYDVKM. In DNA, the CDR3 is TGTGCCAGCAGTTCGAGCGTCGGGGGGGGCATGAACACTGAAGCTTTCTTT. Residues: CASSSSVGGGMNTEAFF.

The rearrangement uses TRBV7-2 and TRBJ2-5; no firm D call. The V gene lost 1 base and the J gene lost 5 bases, with 5 bases spanning the gap. This CDR3 contains 12 residues. CDR1 and CDR2 from the germline V gene are SGHTA and FQGNSA. CDR3 sequence reads: CASSLDRETQYF. In nucleotides, the CDR3 is TGTGCCAGCAGCTTAGATCGGGAGACCCAGTACTTC. The complete variable domain, with remaining parts taken from reference TRBV7-2 and TRBJ2-5, reads GAGVSQSPSNKVTEKGKDVELRCDPISGHTALYWYRQSLGQGLEFLIYFQGNSAPDKSGLPSDRFSAERTGGSVSTLTIQRTQQEDSAVYLCASSLDRETQYFGPGTRLLVL.

A note on this clone: A junction end diverges from the germline sequence, so it may reflect a read error. The CDR3 DNA reads TGCGCCAGCAGCAAGGGGGAGTACGGGCAGTACTTC. This gives the protein CASSKGEYGQYF. The chain combines TRBV5-1 with TRBJ2-7; D perhaps matches TRBD1 (6 bases). The CDR3 length is 12 residues. CDR1 is SGHRS and CDR2 is YFSETQ in the germline V gene.

In DNA form, the CDR3 reads TGTGCCAGCAGCGTAGGCCTAGCGGGAGGTGGAAAAGATACGCAGTATTTT. This translates into CASSVGLAGGGKDTQYF. V usage is TRBV9 and J usage is TRBJ2-3; 11 bases are a match to TRBD2. The V segment lost 0 bases and the J segment 5 bases; nucleotides outside the gene matches: 8. The CDR3 loop spans 17 amino acids. From germline, CDR1 is SGDLS and CDR2 YYNGEE.

V usage is TRBV19 and J usage is TRBJ2-1; a possible D gene is TRBD1 (6 bases). Deletions cut 5 bases from V and 4 bases from J, with 15 bases between. Germline V CDR1 and CDR2: LNHDA, SQIVND (reference sequence). The CDR3 length is 15 residues. The CDR3 here is CASSQQGQNYNEQFF. Here the CDR3 DNA reads TGTGCCAGTAGTCAGCAGGGGCAAAATTACAATGAGCAGTTCTTC.

The rearrangement uses TRBV5-1 and TRBJ2-2; D gene unclear. The CDR3 sequence is 16 residues long. V was trimmed by 0 bases and J by 4 bases, leaving 13 bases between them. Germline assignment: CDR1 SGHRS and CDR2 YFSETQ. In DNA, the CDR3 is TGCGCCAGCAGCTTGGTTTCGGTCCCGGGCACCGGGGAGCTGTTTTTT. Residues: CASSLVSVPGTGELFF.

The V gene is TRBV28, the J gene TRBJ2-3, with a weak D call TRBD2 (5 bases). CDR3 size: 14 residues. Trimming shortened V by 5 bases and J by 2 bases, and 11 bases separated the two germline ends. Germline values: CDR1 MDHEN, CDR2 SYDVKM. CDR3 DNA sequence: TGTGCCAGCAGTCCAACCGGACTCACAGATACGCAGTATTTT. Its translation: CASSPTGLTDTQYF.

The chain couples TRBV29-1 to TRBJ2-5; D remains unclear. The germline V gene encodes CDR1 SQVTM and CDR2 ANQGSEA. The CDR3 consists of 13 residues. Trimming took 1 base from V and 5 from J, leaving 11 bases between them. The CDR3: CSVEVEAPETQYF. DNA for the CDR3: TGCAGCGTTGAAGTCGAGGCCCCGGAGACCCAGTACTTC.

The chain links TRBV6-1 to TRBJ2-5, with 7 bases aligning to TRBD2. The trim removed 7 bases at V and 3 bases at J, leaving 5 bases unmatched. Per the germline V gene, CDR1 is MNHNS and CDR2 is SASEGT. The CDR3 has 13 residues. The CDR3 reads CASKLGLKETQYF. The CDR3 DNA sequence: TGTGCCAGCAAACTGGGACTAAAAGAGACCCAGTACTTC.

This chain links TRBV28 with TRBJ1-4; D uncertain. The CDR3 runs 12 residues. The germline gives CDR1 MDHEN, CDR2 SYDVKM. Trimming took 8 bases from V and 9 from J, leaving 13 bases between them. CDR3 region: CASPVVAKKLFF. For the CDR3, the DNA is TGTGCCAGCCCAGTTGTGGCAAAAAAACTGTTTTTT. Full variable domain (missing parts from reference TRBV28 and TRBJ1-4): DVKVTQSSRYLVKRTGEKVFLECVQDMDHENMFWYRQDPGLGLRLIYFSYDVKMKEKGDIPEGYSVSREKKERFSLILESASTNQTSMYLCASPVVAKKLFFGSGTQLSVL.

In this sample, this clone turned up once. This chain links TRBV28 with TRBJ1-2; D is perhaps TRBD1 (6 bases). The CDR3 has 13 residues. V lost 5 bases to trimming and J lost 8 bases, with 15 bases between them. The germline CDR1 and CDR2 sequences are MDHEN and SYDVKM. CDR3 region: CASSGQSGRGYTF. The CDR3 nucleotides are TGTGCCAGCAGTGGACAGTCCGGGAGGGGCTACACCTTC.

This rearrangement joins TRBV9 to TRBJ2-1, with 14 bases lining up with TRBD2. V trimming: 3 bases; J trimming: 0 bases; junction bases outside the gene matches: 8. From germline, CDR1 is SGDLS and CDR2 YYNGEE. There are 19 residues in the CDR3. The CDR3 spells CASSDPGLAGEGSYNEQFF. In DNA, the CDR3 is TGTGCCAGCAGCGATCCGGGACTAGCGGGAGAGGGCTCCTACAATGAGCAGTTCTTC. The entire variable domain, with the rest obtained from reference TRBV9 and TRBJ2-1, is as follows: DSGVTQTPKHLITATGQRVTLRCSPRSGDLSVYWYQQSLDQGLQFLIQYYNGEERAKGNILERFSAQQFPDLHSELNLSSLELGDSALYFCASSDPGLAGEGSYNEQFFGPGTRLTVL.

The chain is built from TRBV7-2 and TRBJ2-3, with a weak D call TRBD2 (6 bases). CDR1 is SGHTA, CDR2 FQGNSA, per germline. V shed 5 bases and J shed 0 bases, with 12 bases lying between them. The CDR3 length is 15 residues. The CDR3 bases are TGTGCCAGCAGCCTCCCGGGACTGAGCACAGATACGCAGTATTTT. Translated: CASSLPGLSTDTQYF.

The V and J genes are TRBV30 and TRBJ2-7; 8 bases agree with TRBD1. The CDR3 sequence is 17 residues long. CDR1 is GTSNPN, CDR2 SVGIG, per germline (reference sequence). V dropped 2 bases and J dropped 3; count of bases not matched to a gene: 15. CDR3: CAWSIDSTLRGLYEQYF. The CDR3 nucleotides read TGTGCCTGGAGTATTGACAGTACCCTCAGGGGGCTCTACGAGCAGTACTTC.

This clone was observed a handful of times. The CDR3 here is CASSTADGGETQYF. CDR3 in DNA: TGCGCCAGCAGCACCGCGGACGGAGGAGAGACCCAGTACTTC. This sequence joins TRBV5-1 and TRBJ2-5; a weak D match, TRBD2 (5 bases). CDR3 length: 14 amino acids. Per the germline V gene, CDR1 is SGHRS and CDR2 is YFSETQ. The V end was cut by 4 bases, the J end by 4 bases, with 14 bases between.

The chain couples TRBV18 to TRBJ1-1; D remains unclear. The V end lost 3 bases, the J end lost 0 bases, and 11 bases lay between the germline ends. The CDR3 has 15 amino acids. CDR1 and CDR2 (germline): KGHSH, LQKENI. CDR3 coding DNA: TGTGCCAGCTCACCGAGGCGCGAAATGAACACTGAAGCTTTCTTT. It encodes CASSPRREMNTEAFF.